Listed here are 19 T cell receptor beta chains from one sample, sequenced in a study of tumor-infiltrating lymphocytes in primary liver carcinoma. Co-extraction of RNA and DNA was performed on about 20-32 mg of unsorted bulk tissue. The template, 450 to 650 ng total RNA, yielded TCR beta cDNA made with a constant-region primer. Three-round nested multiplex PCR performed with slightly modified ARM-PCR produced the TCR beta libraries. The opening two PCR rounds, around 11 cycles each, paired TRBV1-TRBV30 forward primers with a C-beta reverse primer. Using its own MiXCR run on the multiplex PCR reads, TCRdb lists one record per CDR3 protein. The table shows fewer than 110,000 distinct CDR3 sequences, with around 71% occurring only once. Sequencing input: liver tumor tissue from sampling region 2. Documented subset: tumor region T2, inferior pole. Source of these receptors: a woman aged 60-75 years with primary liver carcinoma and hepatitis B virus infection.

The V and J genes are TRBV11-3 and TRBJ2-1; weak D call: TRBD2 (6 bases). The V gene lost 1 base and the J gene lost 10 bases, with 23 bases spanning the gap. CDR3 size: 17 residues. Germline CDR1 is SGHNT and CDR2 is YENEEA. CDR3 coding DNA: TGTGCCAGCAGCTTAGGGTTCAGCGGGCTTTCCTACAGCGAGCAGTTCTTC. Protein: CASSLGFSGLSYSEQFF.

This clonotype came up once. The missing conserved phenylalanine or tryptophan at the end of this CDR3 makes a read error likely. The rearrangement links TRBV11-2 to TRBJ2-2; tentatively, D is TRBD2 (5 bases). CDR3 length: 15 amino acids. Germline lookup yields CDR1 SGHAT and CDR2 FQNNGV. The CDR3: CASCPPQGPTGKLFS. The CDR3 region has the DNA TGTGCCAGCTGCCCTCCCCAAGGACCGACCGGGAAGCTGTTTTCT.

The chain's CDR3 is CNSSLDRTGKMFF. CDR3 nucleotides: TGTAACAGCAGCTTAGATAGGACTGGGAAGATGTTTTTT. The genes are TRBV11-2 and TRBJ2-2; D may be TRBD2 (5 bases). This CDR3 comprises 13 residues. CDR1 is SGHAT, CDR2 FQNNGV, per germline.

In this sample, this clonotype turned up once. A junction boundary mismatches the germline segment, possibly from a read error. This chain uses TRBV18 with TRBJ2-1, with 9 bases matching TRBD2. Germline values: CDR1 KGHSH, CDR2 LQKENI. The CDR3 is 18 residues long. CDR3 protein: CASSPPGLASLSYNEQLF. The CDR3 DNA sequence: TGTGCCAGCTCTCCCCCGGGACTAGCCTCCCTCTCCTACAATGAGCAGTTATTC.

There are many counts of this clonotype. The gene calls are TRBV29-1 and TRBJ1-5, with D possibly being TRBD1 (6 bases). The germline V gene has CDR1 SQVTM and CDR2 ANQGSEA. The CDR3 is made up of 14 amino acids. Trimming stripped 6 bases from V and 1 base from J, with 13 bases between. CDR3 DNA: TGCAGCGTCGGCCAGGGGTCAAGCAATCAGCCCCAGCATTTT. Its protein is CSVGQGSSNQPQHF.

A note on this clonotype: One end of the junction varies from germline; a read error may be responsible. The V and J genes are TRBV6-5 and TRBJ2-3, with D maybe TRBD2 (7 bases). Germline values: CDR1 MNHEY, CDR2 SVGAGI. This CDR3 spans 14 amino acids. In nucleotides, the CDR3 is TGTGCCAGCTGGGGAGGGGGGCGCGCAGATACGCGGTATTTT. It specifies CASWGGGRADTRYF.

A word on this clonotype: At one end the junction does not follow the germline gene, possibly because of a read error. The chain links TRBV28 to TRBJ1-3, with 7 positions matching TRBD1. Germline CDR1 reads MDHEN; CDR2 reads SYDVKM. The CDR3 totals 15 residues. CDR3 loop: CASGGWDSSGDTIYF. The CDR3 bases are TGTGCCAGCGGGGGGTGGGACAGCTCTGGAGACACCATATATTTT.

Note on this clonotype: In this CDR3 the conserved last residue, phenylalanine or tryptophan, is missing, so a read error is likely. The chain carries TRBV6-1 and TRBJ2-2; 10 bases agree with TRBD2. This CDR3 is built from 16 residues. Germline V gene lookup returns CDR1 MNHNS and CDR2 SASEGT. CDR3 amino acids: CVSSSGTSVNIGELFS. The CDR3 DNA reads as TGTGTCAGCAGCTCCGGGACTAGCGTTAACATCGGGGAGCTGTTTTCT.

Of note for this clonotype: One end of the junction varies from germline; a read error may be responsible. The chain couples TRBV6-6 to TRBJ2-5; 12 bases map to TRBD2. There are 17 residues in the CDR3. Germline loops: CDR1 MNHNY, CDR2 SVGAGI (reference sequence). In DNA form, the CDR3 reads TGTGCCTGCAGCAACCCACGGACTAGCGGGACGGGGGAGACCCAGTACTTC. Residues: CACSNPRTSGTGETQYF.

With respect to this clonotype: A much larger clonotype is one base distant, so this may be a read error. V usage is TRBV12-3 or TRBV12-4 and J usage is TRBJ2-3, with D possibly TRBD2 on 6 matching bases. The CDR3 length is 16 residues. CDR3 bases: TGTGCCAGCAGTTTAGGTGTTAGCGGTTACACAGATATGCAGTATTTT. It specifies CASSLGVSGYTDMQYF.

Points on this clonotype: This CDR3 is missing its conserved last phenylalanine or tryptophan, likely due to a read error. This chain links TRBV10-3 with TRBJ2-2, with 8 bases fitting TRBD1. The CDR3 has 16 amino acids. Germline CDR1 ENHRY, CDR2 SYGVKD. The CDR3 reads CAFSPTGAANTGELFL. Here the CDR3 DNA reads TGTGCCTTCAGCCCGACAGGGGCGGCGAACACCGGGGAGCTGTTTCTT.

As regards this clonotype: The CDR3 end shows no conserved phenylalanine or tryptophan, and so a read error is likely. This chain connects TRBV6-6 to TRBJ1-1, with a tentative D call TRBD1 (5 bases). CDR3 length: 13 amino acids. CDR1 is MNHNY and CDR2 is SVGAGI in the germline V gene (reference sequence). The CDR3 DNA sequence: TGTGCCATCAGTTACTCGGAAAGGGGTGAAGCTTTCATT. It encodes CAISYSERGEAFI.

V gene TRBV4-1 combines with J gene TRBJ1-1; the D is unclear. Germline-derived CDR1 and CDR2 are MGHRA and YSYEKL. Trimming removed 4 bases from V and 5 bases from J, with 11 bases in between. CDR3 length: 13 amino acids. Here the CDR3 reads CASSRPKETEAFF. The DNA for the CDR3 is TGCGCCAGCAGCCGCCCCAAGGAGACTGAAGCTTTCTTT.

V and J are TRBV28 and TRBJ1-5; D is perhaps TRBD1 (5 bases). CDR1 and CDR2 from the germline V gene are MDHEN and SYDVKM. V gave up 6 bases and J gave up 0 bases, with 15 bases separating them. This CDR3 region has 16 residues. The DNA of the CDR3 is TGTGCCAGCAGGATACGAGGCAGGGATAGCAATCAGCCCCAGCATTTT. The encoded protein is CASRIRGRDSNQPQHF. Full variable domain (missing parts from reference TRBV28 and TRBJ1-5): DVKVTQSSRYLVKRTGEKVFLECVQDMDHENMFWYRQDPGLGLRLIYFSYDVKMKEKGDIPEGYSVSREKKERFSLILESASTNQTSMYLCASRIRGRDSNQPQHFGDGTRLSIL.

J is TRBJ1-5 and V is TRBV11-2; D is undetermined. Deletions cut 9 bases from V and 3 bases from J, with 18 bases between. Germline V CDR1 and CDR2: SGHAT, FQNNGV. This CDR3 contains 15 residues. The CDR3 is CASCLDPGDNQPQHF. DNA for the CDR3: TGTGCCAGTTGCTTAGATCCAGGTGACAATCAGCCCCAGCATTTT.

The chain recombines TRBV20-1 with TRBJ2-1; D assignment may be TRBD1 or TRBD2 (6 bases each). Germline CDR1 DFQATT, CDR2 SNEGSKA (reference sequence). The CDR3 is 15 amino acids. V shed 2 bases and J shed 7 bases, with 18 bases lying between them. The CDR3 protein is CSARTLVTRGNEQFF. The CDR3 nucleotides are TGCAGTGCTAGAACACTAGTGACTAGGGGGAATGAGCAGTTCTTC.

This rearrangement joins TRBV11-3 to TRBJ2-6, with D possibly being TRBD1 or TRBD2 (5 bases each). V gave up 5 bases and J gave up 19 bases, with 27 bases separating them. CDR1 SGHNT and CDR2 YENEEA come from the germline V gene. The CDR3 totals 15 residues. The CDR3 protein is CASSRSGSGTNVLTF. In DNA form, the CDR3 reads TGTGCCAGCAGCCGGTCAGGGTCTGGGACCAACGTTCTTACTTTC.

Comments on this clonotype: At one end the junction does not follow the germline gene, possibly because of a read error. CDR3 nucleotide sequence: TGTGCCAGAAGCTTACCTCCCGGACAGGGGGCGAACACTGAAGCTTTCTTC. Encoded protein: CARSLPPGQGANTEAFF. The chain recombines TRBV5-5 with TRBJ1-1, with TRBD1 matching 11 bases. From germline, CDR1 is SGHKS and CDR2 YYEKEE (reference sequence). This CDR3 contains 17 residues.

The DNA of the CDR3 is TGTGCTAGTAGCCCTGACAGGGGGCGCTGGGACGAGCAGTACTTC. Translated: CASSPDRGRWDEQYF. V usage is TRBV7-9 and J usage is TRBJ2-7; 10 nucleotides match TRBD1. The CDR3 contains 15 residues. Germline V CDR1 and CDR2: SEHNR, FQNEAQ (reference sequence).